What follows describes a single T cell receptor beta chain. A single base separates this from a much larger clone, so it may be a read error. The CDR3 end shows no conserved phenylalanine or tryptophan, and so a read error is likely. This sample stems from a study of OX40 agonist ivuxolimab in advanced cancers. Germline-derived CDR1 and CDR2 are MNHEY and SVGAGI. This CDR3 has 12 amino acids. V lost 6 bases, J lost 3 bases, and 8 bases lay in between. TCRdb keeps only in-frame clones here, not all; method: immunoSEQ multiplex PCR. Of tens of thousands of clones listed, roughly 80% were seen once; the top ten hold around 1.9%.

The material sequenced was CD4+ or CD8+ T cells sorted from blood, taken in a trial of the OX40 agonist ivuxolimab. The receptor's source is an adult with an advanced solid tumor such as melanoma, head and neck, liver or kidney cancer. The chain combines TRBV6-5 with TRBJ1-1, with D possibly being TRBD1 (6 bases). The CDR3 is CASRSGDTEAFL. The CDR3 bases are TGTGCCAGCAGATCAGGGGACACTGAAGCTTTCCTT.